The clone carrying this T cell receptor (beta chain) came up many times. Its antigen remains unknown. This entry is derived from a study of spatial heterogeneity in lung cancer. TCRdb reprocessed the 5' RACE reads with MiXCR, giving one entry per CDR3 protein. The table shows some 6,900 distinct CDR3 sequences, with 11% to 15% occurring only once. Time point: sample taken at primary tumor resection. Regarding the study as a whole: Mutation tallies in tumors tracked expanded intratumoral alpha and beta TCR counts.

Per the germline V gene, CDR1 is MNHEY and CDR2 is SVGAGI. Trimming removed 0 bases from V and 4 bases from J, with 13 bases in between. The CDR3 is made up of 15 amino acids. Sequences were derived from lung tumor tissue, sampled at surgery. This receptor was obtained from a male donor with early-stage non-small cell lung cancer. The genes are TRBV6-5 and TRBJ2-7; D call uncertain. In DNA, the CDR3 is TGTGCCAGCAGTTACTCGTTCGTACAGCCTTACGAGCAGTACTTC. Translated, it gives CASSYSFVQPYEQYF.